Listed below are T cell receptor beta chains from one sample, sequenced in a study of T cell responses to AZD1222 COVID-19 vaccine. Here immunoSEQ multiplex PCR was the method, and the copy in TCRdb shows in-frame clones only, minus some. The sample yields about 150,000 clones, 80% to 90% seen once. Sequencing used peripheral blood, obtained 28 days after the second AZD1222 dose. The receptor source for this set is an adult who received the AZD1222 COVID-19 vaccine. The CDR3 runs from the conserved cysteine through the conserved F or W. D genes are given only for firm matches. Size tells how often a clone was seen (once, few, many) or the class of an expanded clone, and some rows leave it out.

clone_size,j_call,d_call,cdr3_length,v_call,cdr3_aa,cdr3_nt
NA,TRBJ1-3,NA,15,TRBV28,CASSPPGGSGNTIYF,TGTGCCAGCAGTCCCCCGGGTGGCTCTGGAAACACCATATATTTT
NA,TRBJ1-1,NA,14,TRBV6-5,CASRTPSPNTEAFF,TGTGCCAGCAGGACCCCATCGCCCAACACTGAAGCTTTCTTT
NA,TRBJ2-6,TRBD2,17,TRBV5-1,CASSLRTSGSGANVLTF,TGCGCCAGCAGCTTAAGGACTAGCGGTTCTGGGGCCAACGTCCTGACTTTC
NA,TRBJ1-1,NA,18,TRBV4-1,CASSQVSRGGGSNTEAFF,TGCGCCAGCAGCCAAGTAAGTAGGGGGGGAGGGAGTAACACTGAAGCTTTCTTT
once,TRBJ2-3,TRBD2,15,TRBV7-3,CASSASGRVADTQYF,TGTGCCAGCAGCGCTAGCGGGAGAGTTGCAGATACGCAGTATTTT
NA,TRBJ1-2,NA,15,TRBV6-8,CASRSGGRWVSGYTF,TGTGCCAGCAGGAGTGGCGGCAGGTGGGTTTCTGGCTACACCTTC
once,TRBJ2-7,NA,12,TRBV7-9,CASSRDYYEQYF,TGTGCCAGCAGCCGAGACTACTACGAGCAGTACTTC
NA,TRBJ2-7,TRBD1,15,TRBV13,CASSLEGQGNYEQYF,TGTGCCAGCAGCTTAGAGGGACAGGGCAACTACGAGCAGTACTTC
NA,TRBJ2-1,TRBD2,16,TRBV19,CATSLSGSNVGGEQFF,TGTGCCACCTCTCTCAGCGGGAGTAACGTCGGCGGTGAGCAGTTCTTC
NA,TRBJ2-4,TRBD1,16,TRBV5-6,CASSLESGTAKHIQYF,TGTGCCAGCAGCTTGGAATCGGGGACAGCAAAGCACATTCAGTACTTC
few,TRBJ1-2,NA,10,TRBV6-1,CASSEMGFAF,TGTGCCAGCAGTGAAATGGGTTTCGCCTTC